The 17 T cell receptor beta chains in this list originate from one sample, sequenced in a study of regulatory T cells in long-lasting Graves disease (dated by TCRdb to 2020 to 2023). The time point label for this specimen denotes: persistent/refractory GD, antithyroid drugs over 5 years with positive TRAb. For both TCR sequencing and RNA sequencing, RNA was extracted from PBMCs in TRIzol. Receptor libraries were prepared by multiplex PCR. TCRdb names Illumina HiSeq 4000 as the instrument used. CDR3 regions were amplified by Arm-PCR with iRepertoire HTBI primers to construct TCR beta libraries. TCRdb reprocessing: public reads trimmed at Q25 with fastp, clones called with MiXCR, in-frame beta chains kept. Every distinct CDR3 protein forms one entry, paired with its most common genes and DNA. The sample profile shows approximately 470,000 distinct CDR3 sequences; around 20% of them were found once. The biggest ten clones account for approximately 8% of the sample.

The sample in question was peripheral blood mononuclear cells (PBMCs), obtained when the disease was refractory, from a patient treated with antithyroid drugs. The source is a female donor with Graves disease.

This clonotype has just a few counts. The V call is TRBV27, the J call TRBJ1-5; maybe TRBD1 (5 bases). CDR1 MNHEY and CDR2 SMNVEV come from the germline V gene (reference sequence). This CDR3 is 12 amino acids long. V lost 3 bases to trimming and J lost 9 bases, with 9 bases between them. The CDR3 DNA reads TGTGCCAGCAGTTTGCAGGGCTGGCCCCAGCATTTT. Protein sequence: CASSLQGWPQHF.

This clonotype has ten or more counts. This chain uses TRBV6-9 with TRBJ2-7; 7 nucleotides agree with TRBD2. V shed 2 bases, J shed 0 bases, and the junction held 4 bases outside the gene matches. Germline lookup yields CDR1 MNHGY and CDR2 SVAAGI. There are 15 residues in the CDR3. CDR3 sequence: CASSYGWGGSYEQYF. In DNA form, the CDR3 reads TGTGCCAGCAGTTATGGGTGGGGGGGCTCCTACGAGCAGTACTTC.

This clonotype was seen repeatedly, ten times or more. The CDR3, as DNA: TGTGCCAGCAGTTTTCCAAGACAGGCGACAGGAACTAATGAAAAACTGTTTTTT. Its protein is CASSFPRQATGTNEKLFF. The V call is TRBV28, the J call TRBJ1-4; D possibly corresponds to TRBD1 (6 bases). V was pared by 3 bases and J by 1 base, with 18 bases between. Germline V gives CDR1 MDHEN, CDR2 SYDVKM. The CDR3 totals 18 residues. The full variable domain, its missing parts supplied by reference TRBV28 and TRBJ1-4, is DVKVTQSSRYLVKRTGEKVFLECVQDMDHENMFWYRQDPGLGLRLIYFSYDVKMKEKGDIPEGYSVSREKKERFSLILESASTNQTSMYLCASSFPRQATGTNEKLFFGSGTQLSVL.

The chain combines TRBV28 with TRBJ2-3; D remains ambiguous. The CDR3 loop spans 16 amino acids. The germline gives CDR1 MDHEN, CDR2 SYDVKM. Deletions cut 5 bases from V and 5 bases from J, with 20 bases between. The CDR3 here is CASSTSLSSLLDTQYF. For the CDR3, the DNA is TGTGCCAGCAGTACCTCGTTGAGCTCACTACTAGATACGCAGTATTTT.

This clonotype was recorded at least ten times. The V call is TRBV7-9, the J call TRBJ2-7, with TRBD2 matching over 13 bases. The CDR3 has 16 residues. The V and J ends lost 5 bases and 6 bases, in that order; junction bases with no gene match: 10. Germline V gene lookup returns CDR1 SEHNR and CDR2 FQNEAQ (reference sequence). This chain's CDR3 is CASSRTSGRGLGEQYF. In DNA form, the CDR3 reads TGTGCCAGCAGCCGGACTAGCGGGAGAGGTTTAGGCGAGCAGTACTTC.

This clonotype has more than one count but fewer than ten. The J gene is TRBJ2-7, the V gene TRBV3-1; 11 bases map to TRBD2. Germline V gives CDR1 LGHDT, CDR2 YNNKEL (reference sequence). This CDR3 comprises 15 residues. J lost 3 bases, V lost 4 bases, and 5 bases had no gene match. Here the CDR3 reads CASSPPGLAVYEQYF. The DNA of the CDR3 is TGTGCCAGCAGCCCCCCGGGACTAGCGGTCTACGAGCAGTACTTC.

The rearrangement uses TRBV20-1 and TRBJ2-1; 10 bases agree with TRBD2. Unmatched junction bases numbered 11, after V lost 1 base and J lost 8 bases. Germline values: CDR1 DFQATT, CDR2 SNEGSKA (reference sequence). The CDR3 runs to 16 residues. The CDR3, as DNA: TGCAGTGCTAGAGGGCTAGCGGGAGTCGTCATCGATGAGCAGTTCTTC. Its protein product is CSARGLAGVVIDEQFF.

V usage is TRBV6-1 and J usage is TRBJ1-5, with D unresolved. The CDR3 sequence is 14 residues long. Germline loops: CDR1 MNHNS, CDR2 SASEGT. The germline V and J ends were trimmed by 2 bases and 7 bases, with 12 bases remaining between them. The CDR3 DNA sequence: TGTGCCAGCAGTGAACCCAACCTGGGACAGCCCCAGCATTTT. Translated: CASSEPNLGQPQHF.

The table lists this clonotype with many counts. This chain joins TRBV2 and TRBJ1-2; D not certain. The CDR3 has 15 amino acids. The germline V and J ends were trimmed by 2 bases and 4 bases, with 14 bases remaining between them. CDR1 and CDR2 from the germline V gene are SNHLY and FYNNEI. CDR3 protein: CASSELGGPRYGYTF. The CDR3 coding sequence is TGTGCCAGCAGTGAACTAGGAGGGCCTCGCTATGGCTACACCTTC.

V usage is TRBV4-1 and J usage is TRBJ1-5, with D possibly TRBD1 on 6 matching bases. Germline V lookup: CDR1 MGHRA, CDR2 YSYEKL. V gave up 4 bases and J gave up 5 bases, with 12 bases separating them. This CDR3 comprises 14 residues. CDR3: CASSLRQEYQPQHF. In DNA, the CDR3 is TGCGCCAGCAGCCTCCGACAGGAATATCAGCCCCAGCATTTT.

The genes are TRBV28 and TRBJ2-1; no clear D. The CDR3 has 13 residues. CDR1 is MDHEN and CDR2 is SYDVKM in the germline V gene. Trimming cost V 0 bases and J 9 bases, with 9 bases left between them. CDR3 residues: CASSLWGTGEQFF. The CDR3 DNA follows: TGTGCCAGCAGTTTATGGGGTACTGGTGAGCAGTTCTTC. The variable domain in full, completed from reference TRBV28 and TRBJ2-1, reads DVKVTQSSRYLVKRTGEKVFLECVQDMDHENMFWYRQDPGLGLRLIYFSYDVKMKEKGDIPEGYSVSREKKERFSLILESASTNQTSMYLCASSLWGTGEQFFGPGTRLTVL.

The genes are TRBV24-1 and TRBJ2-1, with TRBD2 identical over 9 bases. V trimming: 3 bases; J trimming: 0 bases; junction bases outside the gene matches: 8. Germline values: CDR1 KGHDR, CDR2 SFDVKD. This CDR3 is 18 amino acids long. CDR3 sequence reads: CATSDPQRSGSSYNEQFF. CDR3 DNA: TGTGCCACCAGTGATCCCCAGCGTAGCGGGAGCTCCTACAATGAGCAGTTCTTC.

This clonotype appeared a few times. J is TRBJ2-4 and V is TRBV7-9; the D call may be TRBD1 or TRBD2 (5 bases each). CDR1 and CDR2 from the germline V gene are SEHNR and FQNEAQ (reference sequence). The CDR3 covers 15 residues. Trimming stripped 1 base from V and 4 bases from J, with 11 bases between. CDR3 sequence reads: CASSLGGVWKNIQYF. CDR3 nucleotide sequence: TGTGCCAGCAGCTTAGGAGGGGTCTGGAAAAACATTCAGTACTTC.

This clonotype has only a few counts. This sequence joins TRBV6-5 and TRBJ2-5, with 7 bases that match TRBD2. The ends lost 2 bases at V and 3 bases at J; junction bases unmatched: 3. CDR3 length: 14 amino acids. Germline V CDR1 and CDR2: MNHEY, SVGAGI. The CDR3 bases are TGTGCCAGCAGTTACACTGGGACTAAAGAGACCCAGTACTTC. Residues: CASSYTGTKETQYF.

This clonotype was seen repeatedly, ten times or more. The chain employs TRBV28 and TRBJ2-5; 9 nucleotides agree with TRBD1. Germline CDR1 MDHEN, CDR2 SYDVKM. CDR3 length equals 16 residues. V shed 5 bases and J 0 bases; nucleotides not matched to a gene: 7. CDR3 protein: CASSVGQGRNQETQYF. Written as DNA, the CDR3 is TGTGCCAGCAGTGTAGGACAGGGGAGGAACCAAGAGACCCAGTACTTC.

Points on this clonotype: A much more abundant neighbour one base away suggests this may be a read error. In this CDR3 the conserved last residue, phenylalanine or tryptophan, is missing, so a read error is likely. This CDR3 reads CASSLVGLAGHEQYS. CDR3 coding DNA: TGTGCCAGCAGCTTAGTTGGACTAGCGGGCCACGAGCAGTACTCC. This chain connects TRBV7-8 to TRBJ2-7, with 11 bases that match TRBD2. J lost 5 bases, V lost 1 base, and 4 bases had no gene match. Per germline, CDR1 SGHVS and CDR2 FQNEAQ. The CDR3 is made up of 15 amino acids.

The CDR3 nucleotides read TGTGCCAGCAGAGGACTAGCGGGATTTCAGTACTTC. Translation gives CASRGLAGFQYF. V usage is TRBV27 and J usage is TRBJ2-4; 12 bases map to TRBD2. Trimming cost V 6 bases and J 11 bases; bases outside gene matches: 2. The CDR3 runs to 12 residues. Per germline, CDR1 MNHEY and CDR2 SMNVEV (reference sequence).